This T cell receptor beta chain was captured by sequencing in a study of glioma-infiltrating T cells. Amplification of TCR alpha and beta CDR3 regions from RNA used iRepertoire nested multiplex PCR. Tissue mRNA or PBMC total RNA, roughly 85-450 ng, went into one-step reverse transcription and amplification. TCRdb re-derived calls from the multiplex PCR reads in MiXCR, one entry per CDR3 protein. The repertoire includes roughly 100,000 distinct CDR3 sequences, about 30% of them detected once, and approximately 46% sits in the top ten. Germline V gene sequence: CDR1 MDHEN, CDR2 SYDVKM. The CDR3 length is 14 residues. V was shortened by 4 bases and J by 4 bases, with 13 bases between the two germline ends. In this sample, this clonotype turned up many times.

Input material: glioma tissue, nonneoplastic brain tissue, or PBMCs (not recorded which). This chain connects TRBV28 to TRBJ2-5; possibly TRBD2 for D (5 bases). This TCR came from a human donor with low-grade glioma or glioblastoma, undergoing nonglioma brain surgery, or in good health (not recorded which). The DNA of the CDR3 is TGTGCCAGCAGTTCCCCCCCGGGGAGAGAGACCCAGTACTTC. Protein product: CASSSPPGRETQYF.